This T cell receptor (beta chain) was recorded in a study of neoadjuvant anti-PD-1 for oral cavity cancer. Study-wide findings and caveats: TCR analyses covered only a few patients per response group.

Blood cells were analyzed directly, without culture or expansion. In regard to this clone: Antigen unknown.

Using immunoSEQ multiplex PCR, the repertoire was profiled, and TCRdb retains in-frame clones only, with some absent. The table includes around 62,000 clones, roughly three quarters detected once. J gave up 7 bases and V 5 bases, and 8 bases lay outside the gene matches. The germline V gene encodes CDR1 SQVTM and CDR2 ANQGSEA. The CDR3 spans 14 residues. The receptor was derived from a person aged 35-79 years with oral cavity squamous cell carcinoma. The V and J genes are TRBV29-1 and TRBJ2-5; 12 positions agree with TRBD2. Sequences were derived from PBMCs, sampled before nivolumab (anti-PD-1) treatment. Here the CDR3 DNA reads TGCAGCGTTTTGACTAGCGGGGGCCTTGGGACCCAGTACTTC. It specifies CSVLTSGGLGTQYF.